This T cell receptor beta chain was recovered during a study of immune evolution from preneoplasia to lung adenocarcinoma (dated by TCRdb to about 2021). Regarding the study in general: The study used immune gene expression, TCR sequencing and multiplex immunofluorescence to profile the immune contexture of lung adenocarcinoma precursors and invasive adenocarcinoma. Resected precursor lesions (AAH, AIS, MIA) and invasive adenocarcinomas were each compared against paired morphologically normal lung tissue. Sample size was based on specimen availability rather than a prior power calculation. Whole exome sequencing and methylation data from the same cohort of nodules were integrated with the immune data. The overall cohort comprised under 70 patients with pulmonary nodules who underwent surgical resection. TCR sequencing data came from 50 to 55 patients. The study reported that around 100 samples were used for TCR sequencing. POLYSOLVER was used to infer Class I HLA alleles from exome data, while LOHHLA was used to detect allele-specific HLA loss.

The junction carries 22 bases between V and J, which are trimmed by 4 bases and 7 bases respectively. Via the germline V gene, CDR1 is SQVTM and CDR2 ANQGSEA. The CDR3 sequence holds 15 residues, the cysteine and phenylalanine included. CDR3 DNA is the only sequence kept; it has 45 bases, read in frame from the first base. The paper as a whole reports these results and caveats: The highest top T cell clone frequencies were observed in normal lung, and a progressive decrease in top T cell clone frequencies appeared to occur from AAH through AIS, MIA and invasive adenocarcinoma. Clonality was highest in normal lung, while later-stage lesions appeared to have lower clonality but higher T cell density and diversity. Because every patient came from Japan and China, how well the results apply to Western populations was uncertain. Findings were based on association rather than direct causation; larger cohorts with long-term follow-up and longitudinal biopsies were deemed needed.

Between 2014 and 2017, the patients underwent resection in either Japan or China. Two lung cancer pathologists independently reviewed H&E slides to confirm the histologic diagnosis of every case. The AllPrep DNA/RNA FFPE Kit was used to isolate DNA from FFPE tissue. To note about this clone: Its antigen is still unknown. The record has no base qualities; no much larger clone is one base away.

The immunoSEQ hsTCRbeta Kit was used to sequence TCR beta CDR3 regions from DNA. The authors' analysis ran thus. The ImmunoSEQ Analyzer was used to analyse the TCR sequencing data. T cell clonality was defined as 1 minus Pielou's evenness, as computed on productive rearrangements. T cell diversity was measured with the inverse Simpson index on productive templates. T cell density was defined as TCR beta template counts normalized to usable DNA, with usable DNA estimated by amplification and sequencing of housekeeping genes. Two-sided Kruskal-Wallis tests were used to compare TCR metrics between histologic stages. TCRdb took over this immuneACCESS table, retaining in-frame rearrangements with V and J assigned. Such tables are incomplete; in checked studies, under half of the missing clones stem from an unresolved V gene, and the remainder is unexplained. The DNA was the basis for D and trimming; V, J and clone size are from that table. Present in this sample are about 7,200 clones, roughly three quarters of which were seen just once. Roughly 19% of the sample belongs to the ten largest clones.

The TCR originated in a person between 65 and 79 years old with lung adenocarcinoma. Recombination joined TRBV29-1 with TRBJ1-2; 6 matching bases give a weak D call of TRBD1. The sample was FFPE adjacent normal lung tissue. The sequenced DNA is TGCAGCGTTGTTCGATGGGACACCCGAATTAGTGGCTACACCTTC. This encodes CSVVRWDTRISGYTF.